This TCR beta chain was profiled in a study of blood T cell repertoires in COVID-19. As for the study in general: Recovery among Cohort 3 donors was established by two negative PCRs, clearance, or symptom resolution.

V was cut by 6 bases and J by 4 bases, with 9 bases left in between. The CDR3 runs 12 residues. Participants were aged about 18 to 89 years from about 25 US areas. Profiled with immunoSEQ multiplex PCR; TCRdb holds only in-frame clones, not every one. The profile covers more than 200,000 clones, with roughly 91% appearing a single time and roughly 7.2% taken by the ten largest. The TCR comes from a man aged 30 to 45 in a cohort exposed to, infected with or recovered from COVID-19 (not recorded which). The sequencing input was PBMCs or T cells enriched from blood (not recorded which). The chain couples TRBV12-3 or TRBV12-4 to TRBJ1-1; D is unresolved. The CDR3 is CASSPGGTEAFF. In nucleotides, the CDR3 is TGTGCCAGCAGCCCAGGTGGCACTGAAGCTTTCTTT.